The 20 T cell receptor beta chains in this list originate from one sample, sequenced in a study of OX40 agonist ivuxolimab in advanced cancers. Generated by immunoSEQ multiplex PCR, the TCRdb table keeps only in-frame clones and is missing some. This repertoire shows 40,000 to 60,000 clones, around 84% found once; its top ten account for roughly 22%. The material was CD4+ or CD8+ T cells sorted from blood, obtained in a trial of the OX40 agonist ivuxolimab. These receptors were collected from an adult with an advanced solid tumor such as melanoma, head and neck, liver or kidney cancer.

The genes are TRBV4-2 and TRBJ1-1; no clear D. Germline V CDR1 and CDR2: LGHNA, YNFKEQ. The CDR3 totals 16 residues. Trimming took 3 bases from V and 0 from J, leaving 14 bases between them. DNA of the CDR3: TGTGCCAGCAGCCAGGAAGGCATGGTGTTGAACACTGAAGCTTTCTTT. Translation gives CASSQEGMVLNTEAFF.

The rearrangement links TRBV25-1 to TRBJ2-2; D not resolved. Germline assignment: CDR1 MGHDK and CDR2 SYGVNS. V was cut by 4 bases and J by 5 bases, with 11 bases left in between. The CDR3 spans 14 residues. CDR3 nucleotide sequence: TGTGCCAGCAGTGGTCACAGCCAAACCGGGGAGCTGTTTTTT. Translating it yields CASSGHSQTGELFF.

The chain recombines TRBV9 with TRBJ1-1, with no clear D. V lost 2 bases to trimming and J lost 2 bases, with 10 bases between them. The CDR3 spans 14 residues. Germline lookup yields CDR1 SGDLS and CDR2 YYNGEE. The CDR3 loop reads CASSVHGFNTEAFF. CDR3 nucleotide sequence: TGTGCCAGCAGCGTCCATGGATTCAACACTGAAGCTTTCTTT.

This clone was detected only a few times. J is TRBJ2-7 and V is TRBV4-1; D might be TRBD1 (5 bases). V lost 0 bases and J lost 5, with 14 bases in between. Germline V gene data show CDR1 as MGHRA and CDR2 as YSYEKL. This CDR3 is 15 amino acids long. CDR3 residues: CASSQERNSRDEQYF. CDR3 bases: TGCGCCAGCAGCCAAGAAAGAAACTCCAGGGACGAGCAGTACTTC.

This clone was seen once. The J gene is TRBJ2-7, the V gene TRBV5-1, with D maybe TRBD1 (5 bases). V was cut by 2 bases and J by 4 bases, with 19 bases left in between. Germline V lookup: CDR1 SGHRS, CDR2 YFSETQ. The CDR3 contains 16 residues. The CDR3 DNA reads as TGCGCCAGCAGCTTTCGGGCAGGGTGGTACGATTACGAGCAGTACGTC. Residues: CASSFRAGWYDYEQYV.

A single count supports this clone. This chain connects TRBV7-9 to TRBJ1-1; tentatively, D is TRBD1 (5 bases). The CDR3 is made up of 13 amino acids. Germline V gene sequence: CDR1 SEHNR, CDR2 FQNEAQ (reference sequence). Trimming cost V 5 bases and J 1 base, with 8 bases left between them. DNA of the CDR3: TGTGCCAGCAGCGGAGACAGGAACACTGAAGCTTTCTTT. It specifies CASSGDRNTEAFF.

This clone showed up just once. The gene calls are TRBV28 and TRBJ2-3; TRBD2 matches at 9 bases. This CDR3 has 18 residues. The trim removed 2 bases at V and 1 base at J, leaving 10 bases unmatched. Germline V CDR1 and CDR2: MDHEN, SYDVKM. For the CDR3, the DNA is TGTGCCAGCAGTTTAACTAAAAGCGGGGGGCCGGGCACAGATACGCAGTATTTT. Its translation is CASSLTKSGGPGTDTQYF.

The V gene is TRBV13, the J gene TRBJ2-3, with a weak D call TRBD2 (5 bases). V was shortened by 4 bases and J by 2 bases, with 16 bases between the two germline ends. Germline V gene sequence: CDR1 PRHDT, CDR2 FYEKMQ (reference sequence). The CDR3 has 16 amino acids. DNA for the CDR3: TGTGCCAGCAGCTCAAGGAAGCTAGCCCTCACAGATACGCAGTATTTT. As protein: CASSSRKLALTDTQYF.

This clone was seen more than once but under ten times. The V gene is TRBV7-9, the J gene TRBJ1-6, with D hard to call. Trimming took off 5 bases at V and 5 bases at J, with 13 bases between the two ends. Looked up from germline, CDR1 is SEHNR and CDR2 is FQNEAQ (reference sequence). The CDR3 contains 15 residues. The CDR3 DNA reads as TGTGCCAGCAGCCCCGGAGTGGCGAATAATTCACCCCTCCACTTT. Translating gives CASSPGVANNSPLHF.

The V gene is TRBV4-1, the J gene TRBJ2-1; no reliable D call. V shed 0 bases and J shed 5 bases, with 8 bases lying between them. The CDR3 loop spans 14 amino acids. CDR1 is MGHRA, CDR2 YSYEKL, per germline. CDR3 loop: CASSQEDEHNEQFF. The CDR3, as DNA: TGCGCCAGCAGCCAAGAGGATGAGCACAATGAGCAGTTCTTC.

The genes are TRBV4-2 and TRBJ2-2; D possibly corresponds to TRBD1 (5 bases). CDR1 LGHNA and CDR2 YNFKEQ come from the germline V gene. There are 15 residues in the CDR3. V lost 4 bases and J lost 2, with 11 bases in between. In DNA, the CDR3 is TGTGCCAGCAGCCGAGACAGAGACAACACCGGGGAGCTGTTTTTT. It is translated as CASSRDRDNTGELFF.

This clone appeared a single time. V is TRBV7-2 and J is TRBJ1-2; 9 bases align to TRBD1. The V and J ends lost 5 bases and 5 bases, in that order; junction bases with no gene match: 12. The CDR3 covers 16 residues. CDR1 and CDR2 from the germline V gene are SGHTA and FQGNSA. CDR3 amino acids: CASSPRQGDLGYGYTF. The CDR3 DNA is TGTGCCAGCAGCCCTAGACAGGGGGACCTAGGGTATGGCTACACCTTC.

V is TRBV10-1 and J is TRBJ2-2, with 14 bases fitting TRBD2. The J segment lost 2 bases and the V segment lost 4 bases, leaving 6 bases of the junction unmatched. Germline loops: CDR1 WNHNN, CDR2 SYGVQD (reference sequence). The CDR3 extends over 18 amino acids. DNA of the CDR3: TGCGCCAGCAGTGTACGACTAGCGGGGGGGCCAAACACCGGGGAGCTGTTTTTT. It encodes CASSVRLAGGPNTGELFF.

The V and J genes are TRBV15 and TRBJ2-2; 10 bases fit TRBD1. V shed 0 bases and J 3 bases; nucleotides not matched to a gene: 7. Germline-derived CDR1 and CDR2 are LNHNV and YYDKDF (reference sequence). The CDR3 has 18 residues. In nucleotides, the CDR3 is TGTGCCACCAGCAGAGATGTTCCCGGGACAGGGGACACCGGGGAGCTGTTTTTT. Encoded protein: CATSRDVPGTGDTGELFF.

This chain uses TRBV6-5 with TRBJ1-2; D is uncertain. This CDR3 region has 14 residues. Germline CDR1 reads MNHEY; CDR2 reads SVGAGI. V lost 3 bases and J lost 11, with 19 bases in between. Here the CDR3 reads CASSYREAIPPYTF. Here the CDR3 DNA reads TGTGCCAGCAGTTATAGGGAGGCCATCCCTCCTTACACCTTC.

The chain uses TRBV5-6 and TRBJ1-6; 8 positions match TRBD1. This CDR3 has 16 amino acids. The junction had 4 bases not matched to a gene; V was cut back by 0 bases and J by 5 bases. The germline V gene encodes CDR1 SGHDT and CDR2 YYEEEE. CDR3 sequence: CASSLAGGEDNSPLHF. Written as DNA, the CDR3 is TGTGCCAGCAGCTTGGCAGGGGGCGAGGATAATTCACCCCTCCACTTT.

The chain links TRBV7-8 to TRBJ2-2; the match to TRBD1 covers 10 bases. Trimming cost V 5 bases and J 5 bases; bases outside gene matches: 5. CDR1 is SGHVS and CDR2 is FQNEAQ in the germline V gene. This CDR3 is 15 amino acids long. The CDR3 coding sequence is TGTGCCAGCAGCATATGGACAGGGGGAACCGGGGAGCTGTTTTTT. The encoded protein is CASSIWTGGTGELFF.

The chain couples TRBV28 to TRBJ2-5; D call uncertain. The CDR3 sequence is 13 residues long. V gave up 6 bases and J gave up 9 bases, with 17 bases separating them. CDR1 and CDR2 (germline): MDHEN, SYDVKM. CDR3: CASSPDGPWPQYF. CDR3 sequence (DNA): TGTGCCAGCAGCCCGGACGGACCGTGGCCCCAGTACTTC.

CDR3 DNA: TGTGCCAGCAGCTTGTTACCGGCAACCTACAATGAGCAGTTCTTC. It specifies CASSLLPATYNEQFF. The chain couples TRBV11-2 to TRBJ2-1; the D is unclear. Germline CDR1 reads SGHAT; CDR2 reads FQNNGV. CDR3 length: 15 amino acids. The V and J ends lost 3 bases and 2 bases respectively, with 11 bases between them.

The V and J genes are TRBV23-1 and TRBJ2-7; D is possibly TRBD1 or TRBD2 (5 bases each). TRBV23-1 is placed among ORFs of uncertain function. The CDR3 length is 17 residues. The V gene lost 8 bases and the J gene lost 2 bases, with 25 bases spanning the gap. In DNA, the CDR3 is TGCGCCAGCGGTCTAAGGAGAGACTACAGGCTCCCCTACGAGCAGTACGTC. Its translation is CASGLRRDYRLPYEQYV.